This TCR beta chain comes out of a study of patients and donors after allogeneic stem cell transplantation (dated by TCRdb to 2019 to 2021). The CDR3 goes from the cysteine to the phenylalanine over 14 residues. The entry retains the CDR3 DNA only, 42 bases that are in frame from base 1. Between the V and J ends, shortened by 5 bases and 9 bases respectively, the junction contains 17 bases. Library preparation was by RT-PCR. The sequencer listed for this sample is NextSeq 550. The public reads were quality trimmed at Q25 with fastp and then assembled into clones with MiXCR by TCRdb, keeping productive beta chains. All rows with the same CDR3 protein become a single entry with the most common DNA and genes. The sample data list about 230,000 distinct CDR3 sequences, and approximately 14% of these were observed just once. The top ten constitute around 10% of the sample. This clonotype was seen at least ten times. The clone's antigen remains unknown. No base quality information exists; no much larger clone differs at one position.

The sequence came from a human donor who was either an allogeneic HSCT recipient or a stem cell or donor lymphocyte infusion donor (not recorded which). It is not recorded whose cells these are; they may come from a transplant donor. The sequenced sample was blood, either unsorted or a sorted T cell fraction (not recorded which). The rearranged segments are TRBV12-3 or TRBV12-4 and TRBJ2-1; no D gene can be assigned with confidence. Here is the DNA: TGTGCCAGCAGTCCAACCACCCGACTCGGTGAGCAGTTCTTC. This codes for CASSPTTRLGEQFF.